This TCR beta chain was found in a study of beta chain features in type 1 diabetes. In this sample, this clone turned up a few times. Its antigen is unidentified. Germline trimming cut 5 bases from V and 1 base from J; bases unmatched to any gene: 2. Per the germline V gene, CDR1 is SGHAT and CDR2 is FQNNGV. The CDR3 is 14 amino acids. General observations from the study: Comparison showed that naive, central memory and Treg TCRB repertoires appeared more similar among patients than among healthy donors. Significant though moderate, a shortening of TCRB CDR3s appeared in all four CD4+ subsets of Type 1 diabetes patients.

Reverse transcription of all isolated RNA meant that expressed TCRB transcripts were sequenced. Assay used: immunoSEQ multiplex PCR; TCRdb lists only in-frame clones, some missing. The sample consists of 300,000 to 400,000 clones, approximately 10% of them appearing once. The gene calls are TRBV11-2 and TRBJ2-5; TRBD2 matches at 9 bases. The source of this sequence is a man under 40 with type 1 diabetes. Source material: central memory CD4+ T cells from blood. This chain's CDR3 is CASSLGLAQETQYF. The CDR3 DNA reads as TGTGCCAGCAGCCTGGGACTAGCCCAAGAGACCCAGTACTTC.